Described below is a single T cell receptor (beta chain) sequence and its context. Sequenced by immunoSEQ multiplex PCR; TCRdb stores in-frame clones only, minus some. The sample consists of about 160,000 clones, 90% of them appearing once. This specimen comes from a study of blood T cell repertoires in COVID-19. CDR1 is ENHRY, CDR2 SYGVKD, per germline. The V end lost 4 bases, the J end lost 2 bases, and 15 bases lay between the germline ends. The CDR3 runs 15 residues. Sequencing was performed on peripheral blood. The rearrangement links TRBV10-3 to TRBJ2-7; D possibly corresponds to TRBD1 (5 bases). The sequence came from a man in his fifties or sixties with active or convalescent COVID-19. The CDR3 DNA sequence: TGTGCCATCAGTGTCGGACACATACCCGCCTACGAGCAGTACTTC. As protein: CAISVGHIPAYEQYF.